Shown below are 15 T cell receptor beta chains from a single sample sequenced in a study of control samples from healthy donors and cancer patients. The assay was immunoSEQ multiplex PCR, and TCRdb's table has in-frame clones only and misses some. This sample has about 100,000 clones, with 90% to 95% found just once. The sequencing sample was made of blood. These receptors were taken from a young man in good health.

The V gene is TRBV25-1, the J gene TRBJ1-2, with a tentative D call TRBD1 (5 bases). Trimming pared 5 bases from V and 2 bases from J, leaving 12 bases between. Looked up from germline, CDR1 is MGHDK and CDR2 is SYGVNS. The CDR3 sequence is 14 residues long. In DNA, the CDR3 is TGTGCCAGCAGTTTACGACGGGACAACTATGGCTACACCTTC. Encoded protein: CASSLRRDNYGYTF.

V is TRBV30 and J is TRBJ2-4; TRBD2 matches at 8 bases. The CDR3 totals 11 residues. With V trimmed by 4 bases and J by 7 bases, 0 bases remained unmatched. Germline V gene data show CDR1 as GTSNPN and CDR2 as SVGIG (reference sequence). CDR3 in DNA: TGTGCCTGGACGGGGGGGAACATTCAGTACTTC. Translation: CAWTGGNIQYF.

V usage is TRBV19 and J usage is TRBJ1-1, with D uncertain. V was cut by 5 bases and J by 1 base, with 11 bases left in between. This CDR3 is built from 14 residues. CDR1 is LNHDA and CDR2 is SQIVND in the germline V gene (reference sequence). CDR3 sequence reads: CASSLKVGNTEAFF. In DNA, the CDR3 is TGTGCCAGTAGTCTTAAGGTTGGGAACACTGAAGCTTTCTTT. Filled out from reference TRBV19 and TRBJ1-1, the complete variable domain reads DGGITQSPKYLFRKEGQNVTLSCEQNLNHDAMYWYRQDPGQGLRLIYYSQIVNDFQKGDIAEGYSVSREKKESFPLTVTSAQKNPTAFYLCASSLKVGNTEAFFGQGTRLTVV.

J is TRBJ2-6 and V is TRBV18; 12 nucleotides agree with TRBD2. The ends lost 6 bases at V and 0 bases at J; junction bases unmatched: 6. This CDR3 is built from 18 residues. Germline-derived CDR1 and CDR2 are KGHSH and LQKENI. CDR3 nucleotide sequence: TGTGCCAGCTCCCTTAGACTAGCGGGGGACTCTGGGGCCAACGTCCTGACTTTC. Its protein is CASSLRLAGDSGANVLTF.

The CDR3 loop reads CASSQSGRWAEAFF. Written as DNA, the CDR3 is TGTGCCAGCAGCCAATCGGGACGTTGGGCTGAAGCTTTCTTT. The chain couples TRBV14 to TRBJ1-1; D may be TRBD1 (5 bases). This CDR3 is 14 amino acids long. Germline loops: CDR1 SGHDN, CDR2 FVKESK. V lost 2 bases to trimming and J lost 6 bases, with 13 bases between them.

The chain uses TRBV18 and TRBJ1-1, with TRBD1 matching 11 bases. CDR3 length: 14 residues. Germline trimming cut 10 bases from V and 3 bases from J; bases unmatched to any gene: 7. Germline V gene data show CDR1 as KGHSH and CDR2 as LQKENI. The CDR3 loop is CATSPDRGHTEAFF. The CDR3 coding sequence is TGTGCCACCTCCCCGGACAGGGGGCACACTGAAGCTTTCTTT.

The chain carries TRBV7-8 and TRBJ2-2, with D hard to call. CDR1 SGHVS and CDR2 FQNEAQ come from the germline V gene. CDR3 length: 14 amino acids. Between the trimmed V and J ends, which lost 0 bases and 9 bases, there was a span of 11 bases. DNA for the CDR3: TGTGCCAGCAGCTTAGCGTCGGTAACGCGGGAGCTGTTTTTT. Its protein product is CASSLASVTRELFF. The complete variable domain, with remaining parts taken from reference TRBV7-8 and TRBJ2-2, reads GAGVSQSPRYKVAKRGQDVALRCDPISGHVSLFWYQQALGQGPEFLTYFQNEAQLDKSGLPSDRFFAERPEGSVSTLKIQRTQQEDSAVYLCASSLASVTRELFFGEGSRLTVL.

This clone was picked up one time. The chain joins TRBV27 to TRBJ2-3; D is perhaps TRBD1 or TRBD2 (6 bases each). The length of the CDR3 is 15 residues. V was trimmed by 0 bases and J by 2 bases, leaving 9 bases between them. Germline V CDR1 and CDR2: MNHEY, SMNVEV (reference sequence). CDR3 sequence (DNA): TGTGCCAGCAGTTTATCCCGGGGGCTCACAGATACGCAGTATTTT. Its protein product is CASSLSRGLTDTQYF.

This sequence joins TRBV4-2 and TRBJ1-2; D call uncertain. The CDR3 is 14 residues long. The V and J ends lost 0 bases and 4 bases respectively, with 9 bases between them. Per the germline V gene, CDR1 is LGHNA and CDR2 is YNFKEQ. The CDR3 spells CASSQDSFGYGYTF. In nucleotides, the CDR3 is TGTGCCAGCAGCCAAGATTCCTTCGGCTATGGCTACACCTTC.

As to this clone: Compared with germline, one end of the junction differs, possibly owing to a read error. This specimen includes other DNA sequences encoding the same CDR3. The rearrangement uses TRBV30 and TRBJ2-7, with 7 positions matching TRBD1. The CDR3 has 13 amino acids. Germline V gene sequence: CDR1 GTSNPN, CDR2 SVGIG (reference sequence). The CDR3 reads CAWTGGLSYEQYF. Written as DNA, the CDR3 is TGTGCCTGGACAGGGGGTCTTTCCTACGAGCAGTATTTC.

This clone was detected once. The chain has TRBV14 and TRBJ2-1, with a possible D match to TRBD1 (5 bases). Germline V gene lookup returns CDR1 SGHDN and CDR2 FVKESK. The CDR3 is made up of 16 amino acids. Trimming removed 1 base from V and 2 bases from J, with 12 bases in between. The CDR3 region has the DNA TGTGCCAGCAGCCAAGCAGGGTTCCTCACCTACAATGAGCAGTTCTTC. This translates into CASSQAGFLTYNEQFF.

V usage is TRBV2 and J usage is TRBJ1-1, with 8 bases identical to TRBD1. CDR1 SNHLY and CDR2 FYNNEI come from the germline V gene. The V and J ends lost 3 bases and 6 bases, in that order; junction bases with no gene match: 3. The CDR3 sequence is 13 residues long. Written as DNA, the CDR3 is TGTGCCAGCAGTGACAGGGGGCCGGCTGAAGCTTTCTTT. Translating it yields CASSDRGPAEAFF.

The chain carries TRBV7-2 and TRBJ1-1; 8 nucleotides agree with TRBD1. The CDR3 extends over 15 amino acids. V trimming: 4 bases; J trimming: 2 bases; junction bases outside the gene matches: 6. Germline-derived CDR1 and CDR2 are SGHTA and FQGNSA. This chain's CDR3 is CASSWGQEINTEAFF. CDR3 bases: TGTGCCAGCAGCTGGGGACAGGAGATTAACACTGAAGCTTTCTTT.

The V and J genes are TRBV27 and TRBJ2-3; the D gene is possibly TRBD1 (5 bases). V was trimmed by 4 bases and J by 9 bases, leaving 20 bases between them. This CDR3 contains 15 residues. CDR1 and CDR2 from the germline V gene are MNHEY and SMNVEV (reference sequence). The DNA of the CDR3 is TGTGCCAGCAGTTCCAGTGCCCGCTCGGCAGGGACGCAGTATTTT. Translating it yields CASSSSARSAGTQYF.

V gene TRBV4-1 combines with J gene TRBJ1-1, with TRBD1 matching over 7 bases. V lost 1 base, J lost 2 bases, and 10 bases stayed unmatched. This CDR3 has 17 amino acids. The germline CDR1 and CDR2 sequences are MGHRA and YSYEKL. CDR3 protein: CASSQVGMDRYNTEAFF. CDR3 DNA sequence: TGCGCCAGCAGCCAAGTGGGGATGGACAGGTATAACACTGAAGCTTTCTTT.